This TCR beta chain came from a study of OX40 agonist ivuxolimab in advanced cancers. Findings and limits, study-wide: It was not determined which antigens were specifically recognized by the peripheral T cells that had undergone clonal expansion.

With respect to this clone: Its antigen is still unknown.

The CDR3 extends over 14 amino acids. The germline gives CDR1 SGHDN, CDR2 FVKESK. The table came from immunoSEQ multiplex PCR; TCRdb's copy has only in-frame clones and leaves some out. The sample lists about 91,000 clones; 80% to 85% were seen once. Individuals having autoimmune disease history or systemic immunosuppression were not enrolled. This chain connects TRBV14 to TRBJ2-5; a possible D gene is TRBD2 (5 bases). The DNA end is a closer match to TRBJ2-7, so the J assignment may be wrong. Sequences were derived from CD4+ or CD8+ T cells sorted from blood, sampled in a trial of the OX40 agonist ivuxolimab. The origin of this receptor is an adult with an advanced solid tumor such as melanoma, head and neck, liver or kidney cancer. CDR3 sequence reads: CASSLASYSYEQYF. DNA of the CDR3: TGTGCCAGCAGCCTCGCTAGCTACTCCTACGAGCAGTACTTC.